What follows describes a single TCR beta chain. No antigen is known for it. Arm-PCR of CDR3 regions and iRepertoire HTBI primers were the basis on which TCR beta libraries were built. TCRdb reanalysed the multiplex PCR reads using MiXCR and keeps one entry per CDR3 protein. The sample contains about 610,000 distinct CDR3 sequences, about 16% of which appear only once. The data were obtained in a study of regulatory T cells in long-lasting Graves disease. Study conclusions and caveats: Persistent cases favored TRBV28, TRBJ1-2 and TRBJ2-5.

As to time point: newly diagnosed GD, antithyroid drugs for less than 3 months. PBMC RNA was the source of the TCR library. The CDR3 is made up of 12 amino acids. Trimming removed 6 bases from V and 5 bases from J; junction bases left unmatched: 3. The data also belong to a second study, concerning T cells in Graves' hyperthyroidism and ophthalmopathy.

This chain joins TRBV12-3 or TRBV12-4 and TRBJ2-7; 8 bases are a match to TRBD2. This receptor was taken from a man younger than 35 with Graves disease. The sample here was peripheral blood mononuclear cells (PBMCs), taken at new diagnosis, from a patient treated with antithyroid drugs. CDR3 in DNA: TGTGCCAGCAGCGGGGGGGATGACGAGCAGTACTTC. Its protein product is CASSGGDDEQYF.